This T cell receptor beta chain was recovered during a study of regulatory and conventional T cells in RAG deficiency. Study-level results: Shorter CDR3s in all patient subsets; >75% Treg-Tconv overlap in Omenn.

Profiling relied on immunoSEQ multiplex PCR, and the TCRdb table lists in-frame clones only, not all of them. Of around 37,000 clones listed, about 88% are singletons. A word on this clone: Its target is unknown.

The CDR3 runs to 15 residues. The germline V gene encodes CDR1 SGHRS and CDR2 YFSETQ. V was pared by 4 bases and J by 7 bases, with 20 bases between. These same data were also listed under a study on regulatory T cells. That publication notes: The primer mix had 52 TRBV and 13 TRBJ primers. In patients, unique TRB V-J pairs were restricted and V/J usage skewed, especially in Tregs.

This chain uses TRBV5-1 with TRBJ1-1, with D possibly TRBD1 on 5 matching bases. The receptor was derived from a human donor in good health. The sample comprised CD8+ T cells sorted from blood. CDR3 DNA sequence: TGCGCCAGCAGCCCCTCGACCCTAGCCCAGGGTGAAGCTTTCTTT. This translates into CASSPSTLAQGEAFF.